Sequencing of this T cell receptor beta chain was carried out in a study of blood T cell repertoires in COVID-19. Study context: Acute and convalescent COVID-19 specimens originated in the United States, Italy and Spain. PBMCs, B-cell-depleted T cells, or T cells provided the cDNA or gDNA that made up the material.

Trimming pared 1 base from V and 10 bases from J, leaving 10 bases between. Germline CDR1 SGHVS, CDR2 FQNEAQ. This CDR3 has 12 amino acids. Assignment of participants to cohorts was predicated upon participant-reported clinical history. Generated by immunoSEQ multiplex PCR, the TCRdb table keeps only in-frame clones and is missing some. The sample has some 140,000 clones; 80% to 85% are singletons. This TCR derives from a man aged 40-55 years with acute COVID-19. Sequencing used PBMCs or T cells enriched from blood (not recorded which). J is TRBJ1-2 and V is TRBV7-8; D might be TRBD1 (5 bases). As DNA, the CDR3 is TGTGCCAGCAGCTTAGATTGGACATCCTACACCTTC. As protein: CASSLDWTSYTF.